This T cell receptor (beta chain) is drawn from a study of T cell responses to AZD1222 COVID-19 vaccine. This clone was seen more than once but under ten times. The germline gene is not matched at one end of the junction; a read error may be the cause. Assay used: immunoSEQ multiplex PCR; TCRdb lists only in-frame clones, some missing. The sample includes around 150,000 clones, about 92% of them seen just once. Germline-derived CDR1 and CDR2 are SNHLY and FYNNEI. The CDR3 length is 16 residues. The genes are TRBV2 and TRBJ1-1, with 11 bases identical to TRBD1. The material sequenced was peripheral blood, taken 28 days after the second AZD1222 dose. The sequence derives from an adult who received the AZD1222 COVID-19 vaccine. The CDR3 coding sequence is TGTGCCAGTAGTGCCGGGACAGGGGGTTTGGGCACTGAAGCTTTCTTT. It encodes CASSAGTGGLGTEAFF. The full variable domain, with the rest looked up from reference TRBV2 and TRBJ1-1, is EPEVTQTPSHQVTQMGQEVILRCVPISNHLYFYWYRQILGQKVEFLVSFYNNEISEKSEIFDDQFSVERPDGSNFTLKIRSTKLEDSAMYFCASSAGTGGLGTEAFFGQGTRLTVV.